This TCR beta chain originates from a study of cytomegalovirus exposure and HLA in healthy donors. The protocol was immunoSEQ multiplex PCR, while the TCRdb copy is restricted to in-frame clones and leaves out a portion. The data hold more than 85,000 clones, with 93% observed a single time. This clone was detected only a few times. Unmatched junction bases numbered 5, after V lost 3 bases and J lost 7 bases. The CDR3 consists of 13 residues. From germline, CDR1 is MDHEN and CDR2 SYDVKM. This clonotype originated in a woman aged 25 to 39 in good health and CMV-seropositive. The genes are TRBV28 and TRBJ2-7; 8 bases are a match to TRBD2. The source material was PBMCs. The CDR3 region is CASSFAGGGEQYF. For the CDR3, the DNA is TGTGCCAGCAGTTTCGCGGGAGGAGGTGAGCAGTACTTC. Variable domain in full (rest from reference TRBV28 and TRBJ2-7): DVKVTQSSRYLVKRTGEKVFLECVQDMDHENMFWYRQDPGLGLRLIYFSYDVKMKEKGDIPEGYSVSREKKERFSLILESASTNQTSMYLCASSFAGGGEQYFGPGTRLTVT.